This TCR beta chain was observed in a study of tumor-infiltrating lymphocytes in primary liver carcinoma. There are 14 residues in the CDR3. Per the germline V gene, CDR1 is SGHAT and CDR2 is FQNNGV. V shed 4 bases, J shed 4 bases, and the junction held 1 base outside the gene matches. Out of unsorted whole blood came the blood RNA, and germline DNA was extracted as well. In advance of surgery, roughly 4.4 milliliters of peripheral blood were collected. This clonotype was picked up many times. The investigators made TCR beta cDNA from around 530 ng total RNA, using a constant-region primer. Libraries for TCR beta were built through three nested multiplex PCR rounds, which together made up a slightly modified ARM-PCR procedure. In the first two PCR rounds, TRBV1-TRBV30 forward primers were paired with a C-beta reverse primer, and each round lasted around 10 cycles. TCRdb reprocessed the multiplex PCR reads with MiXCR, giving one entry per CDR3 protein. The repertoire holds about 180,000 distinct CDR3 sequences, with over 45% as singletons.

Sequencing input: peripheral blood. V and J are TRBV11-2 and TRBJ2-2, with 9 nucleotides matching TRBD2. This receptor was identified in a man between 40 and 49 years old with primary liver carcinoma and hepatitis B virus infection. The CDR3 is CASSWTSATGELFF. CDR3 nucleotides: TGTGCCAGCAGCTGGACTAGCGCCACCGGGGAGCTGTTTTTT. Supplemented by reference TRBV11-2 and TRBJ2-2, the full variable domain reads EAGVAQSPRYKIIEKRQSVAFWCNPISGHATLYWYQQILGQGPKLLIQFQNNGVVDDSQLPKDRFSAERLKGVDSTLKIQPAKLEDSAVYLCASSWTSATGELFFGEGSRLTVL.